Listed below are T cell receptor beta chains from one sample, sequenced in a study of blood T cell repertoires in COVID-19. TCRdb's copy holds only in-frame clones and misses some; the assay was immunoSEQ multiplex PCR. The sample contains 95,000 to 120,000 clones, 75% to 90% of which appear only once. Sequenced: peripheral blood. These receptors were taken from a human donor in a cohort sampled during active COVID-19. The CDR3 runs from the conserved cysteine through the conserved F or W. A D gene is named only where the DNA matches it firmly. Some rows have no size entry. The others give once, few or many, or a class for an expanded clone.

CDR3nt | CDR3aa | abundance | j_gene | v_gene | d_gene
TGTGCAGGTGGGAGGGGCACTGAAGCTTTCTTT | CAGGRGTEAFF | NA | TRBJ1-1 | TRBV6-6 | NA
TGCGCCAGCAGCCAAACTGCCACAGGGCCTGGCTACACCTTC | CASSQTATGPGYTF | NA | TRBJ1-2 | TRBV4-1 | NA
TGTGCCAGCAACCCCAGTGGAGGGACCCAGCATTTT | CASNPSGGTQHF | NA | TRBJ1-5 | TRBV6-5 | NA
TGTGCCACCAGTGATACAGATTTCACCGGGGAGCTGTTTTTT | CATSDTDFTGELFF | NA | TRBJ2-2 | TRBV24-1 | NA
TGCAGTGCTAGTGAACAGGGAAGGGGTAGCAATCAGCCCCAGCATTTT | CSASEQGRGSNQPQHF | few | TRBJ1-5 | TRBV20-1 | NA
TGTGCCAGCAGTAAACGGACTAGCGGGGGCCACCAACTTAAGAATGAGCAGTTCTTC | CASSKRTSGGHQLKNEQFF | once | TRBJ2-1 | TRBV6-8 | TRBD2
TGTGCCAGCAGCTTATTAGGCGGAACGAACACCGGGGAGCTGTTTTTT | CASSLLGGTNTGELFF | NA | TRBJ2-2 | TRBV7-3 | NA
TGTGCCATCACAGGGGGCGCGAAACGAGAGACCCAGTACTTC | CAITGGAKRETQYF | NA | TRBJ2-5 | TRBV28 | TRBD1
TGCAGCGTTATTGTGATCTCAGGGGACGGGATCACAGATACGCAGTATTTT | CSVIVISGDGITDTQYF | NA | TRBJ2-3 | TRBV29-1 | NA
TGTGCCAGCTCACCCCTGACTAGCGGGGGGCCCAATGAGCAGTTCTTC | CASSPLTSGGPNEQFF | NA | TRBJ2-1 | TRBV18 | TRBD2
TGTGCCAGCAGCTTAGAGCGATACGGGGAGCTGTTTTTT | CASSLERYGELFF | NA | TRBJ2-2 | TRBV7-2 | NA
TGTGCCAGCAGTATCGCCCCGAGGAACACTGAAGCTTTCTTT | CASSIAPRNTEAFF | NA | TRBJ1-1 | TRBV28 | NA
TGTGCCAGCAGCGTAGTTCCGCGGGTGGTAGAAGGCACAGATACGCAGTATTTT | CASSVVPRVVEGTDTQYF | NA | TRBJ2-3 | TRBV9 | NA
TGTGCCATCAGGCCCGGGACAGGAACGGGTTCCTATGGCTACACCTTC | CAIRPGTGTGSYGYTF | NA | TRBJ1-2 | TRBV10-3 | TRBD1
TGTGCCAGCAGCTTAGTACAGGGTTTTATTAGCACAGATACGCAGTATTTT | CASSLVQGFISTDTQYF | few | TRBJ2-3 | TRBV7-2 | NA
TGCGCCAGCAGCCAAGCACAGGGGGACACTGAAGCTTTCTTT | CASSQAQGDTEAFF | NA | TRBJ1-1 | TRBV4-3 | TRBD1
TGTGCCAGCAGTTCCAACAGGGGCGGCTACACCTTC | CASSSNRGGYTF | NA | TRBJ1-2 | TRBV27 | TRBD1
TGTGCCAGCAGCTTAGTCGGGGGGGGCATGGATACGCAGTATTTT | CASSLVGGGMDTQYF | NA | TRBJ2-3 | TRBV11-3 | TRBD2
TGTGCCAGCAGCTCGGTGTTCCGGGATGGCTACACCTTC | CASSSVFRDGYTF | few | TRBJ1-2 | TRBV5-4 | NA
TGTGCCAGCTCTCTACAGGGGCTGAGCTCCTATAATTCACCCCTCCACTTT | CASSLQGLSSYNSPLHF | NA | TRBJ1-6 | TRBV18 | TRBD1
TGTGCCAGCAGCCAACGGGGGGCGCGGACCGGGGAGCTGTTTTTT | CASSQRGARTGELFF | NA | TRBJ2-2 | TRBV3-1/TRBV3-2 | NA
TGTGCCAGCAGCTTATCGACAGGGACCGCCAAAAACATTCAGTACTTC | CASSLSTGTAKNIQYF | NA | TRBJ2-4 | TRBV7-2 | TRBD1
TGTGCCATTAACAGGGGGCGAAGCTACGAGCAGTACTTC | CAINRGRSYEQYF | NA | TRBJ2-7 | TRBV6-5 | TRBD1
TGTGCCAGCAGCCCCGGGTCGGGGGGCTCTGGGGCCAACGTCCTGACTTTC | CASSPGSGGSGANVLTF | NA | TRBJ2-6 | TRBV28 | TRBD2
TGTGCCAGCAGTTTCAGCGGGGGGCCCCAGCATTTT | CASSFSGGPQHF | NA | TRBJ1-5 | TRBV12-3/TRBV12-4 | NA